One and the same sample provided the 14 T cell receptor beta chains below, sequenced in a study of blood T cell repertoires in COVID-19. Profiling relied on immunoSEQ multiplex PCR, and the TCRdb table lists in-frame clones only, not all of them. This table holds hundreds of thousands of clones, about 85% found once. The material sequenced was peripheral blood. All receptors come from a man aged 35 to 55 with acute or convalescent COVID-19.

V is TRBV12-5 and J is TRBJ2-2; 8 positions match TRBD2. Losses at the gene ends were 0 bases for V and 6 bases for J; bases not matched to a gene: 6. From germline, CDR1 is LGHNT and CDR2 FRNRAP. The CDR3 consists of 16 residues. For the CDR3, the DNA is TGTGCTAGTGGTTTGGTCATCGGGGGGGCGGCCGGGGAGCTGTTTTTT. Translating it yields CASGLVIGGAAGELFF.

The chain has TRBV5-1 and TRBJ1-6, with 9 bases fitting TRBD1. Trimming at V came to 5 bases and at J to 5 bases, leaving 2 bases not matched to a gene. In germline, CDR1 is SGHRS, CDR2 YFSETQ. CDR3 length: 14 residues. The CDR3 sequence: CASRRTGDNSPLHF. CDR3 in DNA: TGCGCCAGCAGACGGACAGGGGATAATTCACCCCTCCACTTT.

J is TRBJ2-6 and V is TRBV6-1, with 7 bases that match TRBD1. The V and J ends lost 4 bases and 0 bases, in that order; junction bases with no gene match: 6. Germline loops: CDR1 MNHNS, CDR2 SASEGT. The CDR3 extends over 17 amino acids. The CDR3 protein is CASSGGQPSSGANVLTF. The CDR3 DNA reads TGTGCCAGCAGTGGGGGACAGCCGAGCTCTGGGGCCAACGTCCTGACTTTC.

CDR3 sequence: CASSIAGIGTEAFF. As DNA, the CDR3 is TGTGCCAGTAGTATAGCGGGGATCGGGACTGAAGCTTTCTTT. The rearrangement joins TRBV19 to TRBJ1-1, with D hard to call. Germline V gene data show CDR1 as LNHDA and CDR2 as SQIVND (reference sequence). V was cut by 1 base and J by 5 bases, with 11 bases left in between. The CDR3 is 14 amino acids.

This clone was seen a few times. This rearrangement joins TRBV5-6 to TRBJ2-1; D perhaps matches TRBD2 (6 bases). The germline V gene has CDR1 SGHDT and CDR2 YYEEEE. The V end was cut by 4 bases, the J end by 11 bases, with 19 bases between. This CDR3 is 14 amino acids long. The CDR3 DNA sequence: TGTGCCAGCAGCCCTCCGGGGGTCCTAATGAAGCAGTTCTTC. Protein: CASSPPGVLMKQFF. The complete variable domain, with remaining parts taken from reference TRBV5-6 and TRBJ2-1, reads DAGVTQSPTHLIKTRGQQVTLRCSPKSGHDTVSWYQQALGQGPQFIFQYYEEEERQRGNFPDRFSGHQFPNYSSELNVNALLLGDSALYLCASSPPGVLMKQFFGPGTRLTVL.

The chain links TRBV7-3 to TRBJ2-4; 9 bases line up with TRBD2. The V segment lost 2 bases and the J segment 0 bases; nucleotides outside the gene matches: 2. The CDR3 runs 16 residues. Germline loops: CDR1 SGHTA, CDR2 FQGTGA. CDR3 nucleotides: TGTGCCAGCAGCTTAGCTAGCGGGGAAGCCAAAAACATTCAGTACTTC. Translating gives CASSLASGEAKNIQYF.

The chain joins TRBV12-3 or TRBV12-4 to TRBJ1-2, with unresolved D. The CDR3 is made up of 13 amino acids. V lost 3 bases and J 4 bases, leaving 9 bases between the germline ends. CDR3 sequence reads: CASSFEVGYGYTF. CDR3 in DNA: TGTGCCAGCAGTTTTGAGGTTGGCTATGGCTACACCTTC.

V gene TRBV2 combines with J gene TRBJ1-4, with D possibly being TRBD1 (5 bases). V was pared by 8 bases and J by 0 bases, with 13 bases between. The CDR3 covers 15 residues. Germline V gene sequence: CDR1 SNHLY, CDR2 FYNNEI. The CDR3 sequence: CASGKGIATNEKLFF. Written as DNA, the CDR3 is TGTGCCAGCGGGAAGGGGATTGCAACTAATGAAAAACTGTTTTTT.

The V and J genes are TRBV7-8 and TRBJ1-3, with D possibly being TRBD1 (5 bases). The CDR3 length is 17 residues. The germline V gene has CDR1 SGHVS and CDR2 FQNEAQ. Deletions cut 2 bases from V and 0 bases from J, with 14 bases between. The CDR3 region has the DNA TGTGCCAGCAGCTTAAGTCAGGGAACCTACTCTGGAAACACCATATATTTT. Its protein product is CASSLSQGTYSGNTIYF.

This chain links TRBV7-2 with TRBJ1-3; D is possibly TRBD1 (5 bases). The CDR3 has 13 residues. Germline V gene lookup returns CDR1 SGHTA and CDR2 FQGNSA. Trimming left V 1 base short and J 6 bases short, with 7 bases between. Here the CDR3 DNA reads TGTGCCAGCAGCTTAGACAGGACAAACACCATATATTTT. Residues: CASSLDRTNTIYF.

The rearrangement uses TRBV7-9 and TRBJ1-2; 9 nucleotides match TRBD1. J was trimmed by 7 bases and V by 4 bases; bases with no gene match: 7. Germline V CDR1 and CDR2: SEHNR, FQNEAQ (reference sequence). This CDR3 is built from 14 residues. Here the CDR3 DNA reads TGTGCCAGCAGCTCATGGGACAGGGATGGTGGCTACACCTTC. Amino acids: CASSSWDRDGGYTF.

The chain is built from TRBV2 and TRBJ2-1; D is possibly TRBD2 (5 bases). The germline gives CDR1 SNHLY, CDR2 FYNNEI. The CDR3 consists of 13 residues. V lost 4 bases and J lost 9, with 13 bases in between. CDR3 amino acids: CASSVSGFSEQFF. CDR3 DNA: TGTGCCAGCAGTGTTTCGGGGTTTAGTGAGCAGTTCTTC.

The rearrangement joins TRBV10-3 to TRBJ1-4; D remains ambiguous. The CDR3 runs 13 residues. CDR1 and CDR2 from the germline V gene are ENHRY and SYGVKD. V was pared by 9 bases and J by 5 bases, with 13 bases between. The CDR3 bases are TGTGCCATTAACGGTGATCTAAATGAAAAACTGTTTTTT. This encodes CAINGDLNEKLFF.

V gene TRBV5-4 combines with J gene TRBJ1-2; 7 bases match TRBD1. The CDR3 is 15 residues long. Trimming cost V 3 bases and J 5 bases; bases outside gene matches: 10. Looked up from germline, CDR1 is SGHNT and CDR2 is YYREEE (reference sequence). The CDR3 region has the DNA TGTGCCAGCAGCTACTATGACAGGGACGATTATGGCTACACCTTC. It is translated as CASSYYDRDDYGYTF.